Presented here are 12 T cell receptor beta chains from one specimen sequenced in a study of shared clonotypes between healthy human individuals. Assay used: immunoSEQ multiplex PCR; TCRdb lists only in-frame clones, some missing. The table shows about 490,000 clones, with about 79% occurring only once. Sequencing was carried out using PBMCs. These receptors were taken from a woman aged 35 to 49 in good health. Some clones in this sample may be carry-over from other donors' samples.

This clone occurred once. The CDR3 sequence: CAISESSPGPPQYGYTF. CDR3 coding DNA: TGTGCCATCAGTGAGTCCAGTCCTGGCCCGCCGCAATATGGCTACACCTTC. The V and J genes are TRBV10-3 and TRBJ1-2, with D uncertain. V gave up 0 bases and J gave up 5 bases, with 19 bases separating them. The CDR3 is made up of 17 amino acids. Germline V gene sequence: CDR1 ENHRY, CDR2 SYGVKD.

The chain carries TRBV29-1 and TRBJ2-7; D is unresolved. V was cut by 4 bases and J by 4 bases, with 8 bases left in between. Germline V gives CDR1 SQVTM, CDR2 ANQGSEA. The CDR3 totals 11 residues. CDR3 residues: CSVVSPYEQYF. The DNA for the CDR3 is TGCAGCGTTGTTTCCCCTTACGAGCAGTACTTC.

This clone has a single count. The same CDR3 is also encoded by other DNA sequences in this sample. The rearrangement links TRBV2 to TRBJ2-7; D possibly corresponds to TRBD2 (6 bases). The V gene's germline CDR1 is SNHLY and CDR2 FYNNEI. There are 14 residues in the CDR3. V gave up 0 bases and J gave up 2 bases, with 8 bases separating them. The CDR3 sequence: CASSEASGPYEQYF. CDR3 coding DNA: TGTGCCAGCAGTGAAGCTAGCGGCCCCTACGAGCAGTACTTC.

This chain links TRBV25-1 with TRBJ2-7; 7 bases align to TRBD2. With 6 bases clipped from V and 6 bases from J, the junction kept 17 bases outside the gene matches. The CDR3 sequence is 16 residues long. In germline, CDR1 is MGHDK, CDR2 SYGVNS. Here the CDR3 reads CASRTNAGDRASEQYF. The CDR3, as DNA: TGTGCCAGCAGAACAAACGCGGGGGATCGGGCCTCCGAGCAGTACTTC.

The chain recombines TRBV5-1 with TRBJ2-7, with D possibly being TRBD1 or TRBD2 (5 bases each). With 2 bases removed from V and 3 bases from J, the gap between germline ends came to 21 bases. The CDR3 runs to 17 residues. Per germline, CDR1 SGHRS and CDR2 YFSETQ. The CDR3 DNA follows: TGCGCCAGCAGCTTAACCCCCCGGGCAGGGAGAGTCTACGAGCAGTACTTC. This translates into CASSLTPRAGRVYEQYF.

This chain joins TRBV5-4 and TRBJ2-2; TRBD2 matches at 7 bases. V lost 3 bases and J lost 4; bases outside the gene matches: 9. CDR3 length: 16 amino acids. Germline V CDR1 and CDR2: SGHNT, YYREEE (reference sequence). In DNA form, the CDR3 reads TGTGCCAGCAGCTCCCCGGGCGGGAGAACCACCGGGGAGCTGTTTTTT. This sequence encodes CASSSPGGRTTGELFF.

The chain joins TRBV9 to TRBJ1-2; TRBD1 aligns across 10 bases. V was clipped by 3 bases and J by 3 bases; unmatched bases: 5. CDR1 SGDLS and CDR2 YYNGEE come from the germline V gene. This CDR3 comprises 15 residues. CDR3 coding DNA: TGTGCCAGCAGCGCACCGACAGGGGGCGACTATGGCTACACCTTC. It encodes CASSAPTGGDYGYTF. The full variable domain, rest sourced from reference TRBV9 and TRBJ1-2, is DSGVTQTPKHLITATGQRVTLRCSPRSGDLSVYWYQQSLDQGLQFLIQYYNGEERAKGNILERFSAQQFPDLHSELNLSSLELGDSALYFCASSAPTGGDYGYTFGSGTRLTVV.

The genes are TRBV7-8 and TRBJ2-7; D tentatively fits TRBD1 or TRBD2 (5 bases each). From germline, CDR1 is SGHVS and CDR2 FQNEAQ. V shed 7 bases and J shed 4 bases, with 20 bases lying between them. This CDR3 is 15 amino acids long. The CDR3 sequence is CASTWGRTGAYEQYF. The CDR3 nucleotides are TGTGCCAGCACCTGGGGCCGGACTGGAGCTTACGAGCAGTACTTC.

The chain has TRBV19 and TRBJ2-5; 7 bases align to TRBD1. Losses at the gene ends were 3 bases for V and 4 bases for J; bases not matched to a gene: 8. The V gene's germline CDR1 is LNHDA and CDR2 SQIVND (reference sequence). This CDR3 contains 15 residues. The CDR3 DNA reads TGTGCCAGTAGTATGAGACAGGGCAGGGGAGAGACCCAGTACTTC. It codes for CASSMRQGRGETQYF.

This CDR3 is CASSQDPAGPYEQYF. The CDR3 bases are TGTGCCAGCAGCCAAGATCCAGCGGGCCCCTACGAGCAGTACTTC. The chain combines TRBV4-2 with TRBJ2-7; TRBD2 might be the D (6 bases). Trimming cost V 0 bases and J 2 bases, with 11 bases left between them. Germline loops: CDR1 LGHNA, CDR2 YNFKEQ. This CDR3 spans 15 amino acids.

The V call is TRBV7-9, the J call TRBJ2-3; 9 nucleotides match TRBD2. The V and J ends lost 7 bases and 4 bases, in that order; junction bases with no gene match: 9. Germline-derived CDR1 and CDR2 are SEHNR and FQNEAQ (reference sequence). This CDR3 contains 15 residues. The CDR3 is CASTLSGSISDTQYF. Here the CDR3 DNA reads TGTGCCAGCACCCTTAGCGGGAGCATATCAGATACGCAGTATTTT.

A note on this clone: The same CDR3 also results from other DNA sequences found in this sample. V and J are TRBV11-2 and TRBJ2-7; D is ambiguous. The V gene lost 1 base and the J gene lost 1 base, with 8 bases spanning the gap. The CDR3 length is 14 residues. Germline V gives CDR1 SGHAT, CDR2 FQNNGV. CDR3 protein: CASSLGGRSYEQYF. The CDR3 bases are TGTGCCAGCAGCTTAGGGGGTCGTTCCTACGAGCAGTACTTC.